This TCR beta chain stems from a study of molecular identifiers for immune sequencing clone quantification. Whole-study findings and limits: The share of molecules held by clones above 20 RNA copies was over 99% in effector cells and under 1% in naive cells.

Previously published methods and listed TCR primers were used for the bulk TCR libraries. A single record per CDR3 protein comes from TCRdb applying MiXCR to the PCR reads. The sample lists approximately 590,000 distinct CDR3 sequences, around 25% occurring once. Concerning this clonotype itself: Its specificity is not known.

Investigators produced naive CD8 libraries from roughly 20,000 to 1,000,000 sorted cells, drawing on 10%, 30% or 50% RNA. When naive CD8 T cells were sorted, they were gated as CD8+CD4-CCR7+CD45RA+. Germline CDR1 and CDR2: LNHDA and SQIVND (reference sequence). V lost 0 bases to trimming and J lost 4 bases, with 9 bases between them. The CDR3 is made up of 14 amino acids. The sequenced material came from naive CD8+ T cells from blood, with Jurkat cell RNA spiked in. The subset here: FACS-sorted CD8+CD4-CCR7+CD45RA+ naive T cells. The receptor was isolated from a human donor in good health. Some libraries in this study had Jurkat cell RNA spiked in. The chain carries TRBV19 and TRBJ2-5; D not certain. The CDR3 loop is CASSIEASRETQYF. CDR3 DNA: TGTGCCAGTAGTATAGAGGCTAGTCGAGAGACCCAGTACTTC.